Below are 18 T cell receptor beta chains sequenced from a single sample in a study of T cell responses to AZD1222 COVID-19 vaccine. Measured with immunoSEQ multiplex PCR; TCRdb has only the in-frame clones, and not every one. The table shows about 100,000 clones, with roughly 88% occurring only once. This sample comprised peripheral blood, obtained on day 0 of AZD1222 vaccination. The receptors shown here come from an adult in good health.

The chain couples TRBV10-3 to TRBJ2-1, with D possibly TRBD2 on 6 matching bases. Trimming removed 7 bases at V and 1 base at J, with 11 bases between. This CDR3 comprises 14 residues. CDR1 and CDR2 from the germline V gene are ENHRY and SYGVKD. This chain's CDR3 is CAIKEGISYNEQFF. CDR3 in DNA: TGTGCCATCAAGGAGGGGATTTCCTACAATGAGCAGTTCTTC.

This clone has just a few counts. The chain carries TRBV12-3 or TRBV12-4 and TRBJ2-2; a possible D gene is TRBD1 (5 bases). The CDR3 spans 13 residues. V was clipped by 6 bases and J by 7 bases, with 12 bases between them. The CDR3 is CASRFRADGELFF. DNA for the CDR3: TGTGCCAGCAGGTTCAGGGCCGACGGGGAGCTGTTTTTT.

The chain links TRBV18 to TRBJ2-1; D remains unclear. Trimming stripped 1 base from V and 5 bases from J, with 6 bases between. The CDR3 is 13 residues long. Germline V gives CDR1 KGHSH, CDR2 LQKENI. The CDR3 region is CASSPQGNNEQFF. DNA for the CDR3: TGTGCCAGCTCACCACAGGGAAACAATGAGCAGTTCTTC.

About this clone: A read error is the likely source, as a far larger clone sits one nucleotide away. This same CDR3 is encoded by further DNA sequences in the sample. The chain joins TRBV2 to TRBJ2-3, with 10 bases fitting TRBD2. The germline CDR1 and CDR2 sequences are SNHLY and FYNNEI. The CDR3 covers 15 residues. V lost 2 bases, J lost 1 base, and 0 bases stayed unmatched. The CDR3 is CASSELAGGTDTQYF. CDR3 DNA sequence: TGTGCCAGCAGTGAACTAGCGGGGGGCACAGATACGCAGTATTTT.

The rearrangement uses TRBV6-5 and TRBJ1-3, with 7 bases that match TRBD1. Looked up from germline, CDR1 is MNHEY and CDR2 is SVGAGI. The CDR3 runs 16 residues. Trimming at V came to 0 bases and at J to 4 bases, leaving 6 bases not matched to a gene. The CDR3 DNA sequence: TGTGCCAGCAGTTACTCGGGACAGACTGGAGGAAACACCATATATTTT. It translates to CASSYSGQTGGNTIYF.

This chain links TRBV7-6 with TRBJ2-1; TRBD1 agrees at 9 bases. Trimming took 3 bases from V and 6 from J; bases not matched to a gene: 6. Germline loops: CDR1 SGHVS, CDR2 FNYEAQ. The length of the CDR3 is 15 residues. CDR3 region: CASSFLGQGRNEQFF. CDR3 sequence (DNA): TGTGCCAGCAGCTTTTTGGGACAGGGCCGCAATGAGCAGTTCTTC. The variable domain in full, with the rest retrieved from reference TRBV7-6 and TRBJ2-1, is GAGVSQSPRYKVTKRGQDVALRCDPISGHVSLYWYRQALGQGPEFLTYFNYEAQQDKSGLPNDRFSAERPEGSISTLTIQRTEQRDSAMYRCASSFLGQGRNEQFFGPGTRLTVL.

V gene TRBV5-1 combines with J gene TRBJ2-7, with TRBD2 matching over 8 bases. CDR3 length equals 12 residues. The V segment lost 4 bases and the J segment 5 bases; nucleotides outside the gene matches: 2. Germline V gene lookup returns CDR1 SGHRS and CDR2 YFSETQ. The CDR3 nucleotides read TGCGCCAGCAGCCGACTAGCGAACGAGCAGTACTTC. Its protein is CASSRLANEQYF. The full variable domain, with the rest looked up from reference TRBV5-1 and TRBJ2-7, is KAGVTQTPRYLIKTRGQQVTLSCSPISGHRSVSWYQQTPGQGLQFLFEYFSETQRNKGNFPGRFSGRQFSNSRSEMNVSTLELGDSALYLCASSRLANEQYFGPGTRLTVT.

CDR3 sequence: CASSLTSGSYEQYF. The DNA for the CDR3 is TGTGCCAGCAGCTTAACTAGCGGCTCCTACGAGCAGTACTTC. The chain combines TRBV5-4 with TRBJ2-7; TRBD2 matches 8 bases. CDR1 is SGHNT, CDR2 YYREEE, per germline (reference sequence). Trimming cost V 2 bases and J 0 bases; bases outside gene matches: 1. This CDR3 region has 14 residues.

This chain links TRBV10-3 with TRBJ2-2; tentative D call: TRBD2 (5 bases). This CDR3 has 17 amino acids. CDR1 and CDR2 (germline): ENHRY, SYGVKD. Trimming removed 3 bases from V and 6 bases from J, with 20 bases in between. The CDR3 DNA sequence: TGTGCCATCAGTGACCGCCCGGATAGCGCACTCGCCGGGGAGCTGTTTTTT. Protein: CAISDRPDSALAGELFF.

This chain connects TRBV3-1 (or the pseudogene TRBV3-2) to TRBJ1-1; unclear D gene. CDR1 is LGHDT, CDR2 YNNKEL, per germline (reference sequence). Trimming took off 0 bases at V and 6 bases at J, with 11 bases between the two ends. CDR3 length: 14 residues. The DNA of the CDR3 is TGTGCCAGCAGCCAAGATTTGGCAGTTTCTGAAGCTTTCTTT. The encoded protein is CASSQDLAVSEAFF.

This chain links TRBV28 with TRBJ2-7; 10 nucleotides line up with TRBD2. V gave up 4 bases and J gave up 2 bases; unmatched junction bases: 2. The germline V gene encodes CDR1 MDHEN and CDR2 SYDVKM. The CDR3 is made up of 14 amino acids. CDR3 DNA sequence: TGTGCCAGCAGTTGGCTAGCGGGGGCCTACGAGCAGTACTTC. Its protein product is CASSWLAGAYEQYF.

The rearrangement links TRBV18 to TRBJ2-3; D ambiguous. The CDR3 is 17 residues long. Between the trimmed V and J ends, which lost 0 bases and 0 bases, there was a span of 13 bases. CDR1 and CDR2 (germline): KGHSH, LQKENI. CDR3 loop: CASSPPKSLNSTDTQYF. Written as DNA, the CDR3 is TGTGCCAGCTCACCACCCAAAAGTCTCAATAGCACAGATACGCAGTATTTT.

The chain recombines TRBV5-1 with TRBJ2-1; 10 bases match TRBD2. CDR3 length: 16 residues. The junction had 6 bases not matched to a gene; V was cut back by 2 bases and J by 4 bases. CDR1 is SGHRS, CDR2 YFSETQ, per germline. The CDR3 DNA is TGCGCCAGCAGCTTAAGCAGCGGGGGGGCTTACAATGAGCAGTTCTTC. It codes for CASSLSSGGAYNEQFF.

This chain joins TRBV3-1 (or the pseudogene TRBV3-2) and TRBJ1-3; D not resolved. The CDR3 is 14 amino acids. V shed 0 bases and J shed 6 bases, with 9 bases lying between them. Per germline, CDR1 LGHDT and CDR2 YNNKEL (reference sequence). CDR3 in DNA: TGTGCCAGCAGCCAAGACCTTAGAGAAAACACCATATATTTT. Translated: CASSQDLRENTIYF.

The chain combines TRBV5-1 with TRBJ2-3; the D is unclear. Germline assignment: CDR1 SGHRS and CDR2 YFSETQ. V shed 5 bases and J shed 1 base, with 11 bases lying between them. The CDR3 runs to 14 residues. The CDR3 bases are TGCGCCAGCAGTTTTATACGAGGCACAGATACGCAGTATTTT. It translates to CASSFIRGTDTQYF.

The chain uses TRBV4-2 and TRBJ1-4, with 10 bases fitting TRBD1. J lost 6 bases, V lost 3 bases, and 4 bases had no gene match. This CDR3 region has 15 residues. The germline gives CDR1 LGHNA, CDR2 YNFKEQ. CDR3 nucleotide sequence: TGTGCCAGCAGCCACGACAGGGGGCGTTATGAAAAACTGTTTTTT. This sequence encodes CASSHDRGRYEKLFF.

The chain uses TRBV7-9 and TRBJ2-5, with 15 bases that match TRBD2. CDR1 is SEHNR, CDR2 FQNEAQ, per germline (reference sequence). V was clipped by 5 bases and J by 5 bases; unmatched bases: 9. CDR3 length: 17 residues. This chain's CDR3 is CASSPGTSGRQGETQYF. The CDR3 coding sequence is TGTGCCAGCAGCCCCGGGACTAGCGGGAGGCAGGGGGAGACCCAGTACTTC.

The J gene is TRBJ1-2, the V gene TRBV28, with D possibly being TRBD1 (6 bases). V lost 6 bases and J lost 4, with 12 bases in between. Germline V lookup: CDR1 MDHEN, CDR2 SYDVKM. This CDR3 comprises 13 residues. CDR3 sequence reads: CASSLGGGYGYTF. CDR3 DNA sequence: TGTGCCAGCAGCCTAGGGGGTGGCTATGGCTACACCTTC.